This T cell receptor (beta chain) was recovered during a study of blood T cells in healthy people across ages. Study observations and caveats: Donors of long life had a larger count of naive CD4+ cells and greater diversity than aged donors.

A word on this clonotype: The antigen is not known.

PCR was performed a second time for about 7 to 11 cycles using a sample-barcoded 5' primer and a J-beta primer mix. Each cDNA molecule was tagged by a template-switch adaptor that had 12 random nucleotides. TCRdb called the 5' RACE reads again in MiXCR, with one record for every CDR3 protein. The data show about 640,000 distinct CDR3 sequences, about 53% seen once. Trimming took off 4 bases at V and 3 bases at J, with 17 bases between the two ends. Germline lookup yields CDR1 SGHRS and CDR2 YFSETQ. The CDR3 has 16 residues. Healthy Russian Caucasian donors spanned ages 6 to 90 years. The rearrangement links TRBV5-1 to TRBJ2-1; D is tentatively TRBD1 or TRBD2 (5 bases each). Sequences were obtained from blood. This clonotype was sampled from a man aged 60-69 years in good health. The CDR3 bases are TGCGCCAGCAGCCCCCCGGGACGAGCGTTCTACAATGAGCAGTTCTTC. Its translation is CASSPPGRAFYNEQFF.